This T cell receptor (beta chain) was captured in a study of cytomegalovirus exposure and HLA in healthy donors. Overall study results and limits: A later look showed TCR association rates differing by HLA locus, highest for DRB1 and lowest for HLA-C. The study carried out a later analysis of TCR beta sequences. It associated some 18,000 of them with specific HLA alleles at a false discovery rate of 0.05. Most likely, a cluster of highly shared sequence variants arose as a sequencing artifact.

Regarding this clone: The antigen remains undetermined.

Primers: 60 Vbeta forward and 13 Jbeta reverse. Here immunoSEQ multiplex PCR was the method, and the copy in TCRdb shows in-frame clones only, minus some. Its table records some 70,000 clones. Trimming cost V 4 bases and J 1 base, with 10 bases left between them. Per the germline V gene, CDR1 is MNHEY and CDR2 is SVGAGI. This CDR3 is built from 15 residues. This chain uses TRBV6-5 with TRBJ2-2, with a tentative D call TRBD2 (6 bases). Sequencing was done on a sample of PBMCs. The TCR originated in a man aged 35-49 years in good health and CMV-seronegative. The CDR3 bases are TGTGCCAGCAGTTCCGGGACTCTGAACACCGGGGAGCTGTTTTTT. This translates into CASSSGTLNTGELFF.